This T cell receptor (beta chain) emerged from a study of shared clonotypes between healthy human individuals. Method: immunoSEQ multiplex PCR; TCRdb's copy keeps in-frame clones and lacks some. The sample holds millions of clones, roughly 94% seen once. Germline V gene lookup returns CDR1 SGHNT and CDR2 YENEEA. CDR3 length equals 15 residues. Trimming took off 0 bases at V and 9 bases at J, with 15 bases between the two ends. CD8 cells classed as naive were CD45RO-negative and positively selected for CCR7, excluding terminally differentiated effector memory CD45RA+ cells. The chain carries TRBV11-3 and TRBJ2-1; TRBD1 might be the D (5 bases). Sequencing was done on a sample of naive CD8+ T cells sorted from blood. The origin of this receptor is a man aged 18 to 30 in good health. DNA of the CDR3: TGTGCCAGCAGCTTAGATCAGGGTTCCAGGCGTGAGCAGTTCTTC. This codes for CASSLDQGSRREQFF.